This is a list of T cell receptor beta chains from one sample in a study of T cell responses to AZD1222 COVID-19 vaccine. Clones were sequenced by immunoSEQ multiplex PCR, and TCRdb holds only the in-frame ones, with some missing. The profile covers 90,000 to 150,000 clones, with 80% to 90% appearing a single time and 6% to 8% taken by the ten largest. The starting material was peripheral blood, obtained on day 0 of AZD1222 vaccination. The receptors shown here come from an adult in good health. The CDR3 runs from the conserved cysteine through the conserved F or W. Fields, in order: CDR3 DNA, CDR3 protein, J gene, D gene, clone size, V gene. The D gene is left open where the match is weak. Clone size is shown for a subset of rows, as once, few, many or a class of expanded clone.

DNA: TGTGCCAGCAGTCTCAGGTCGAACACCGGGGAGCTGTTTTTT; CDR3: CASSLRSNTGELFF; J: TRBJ2-2; D: -; size: -; V: TRBV2
DNA: TGTGCCAGCTCACCACCGGGTGGGGGCTCCTACAATGAGCAGTTCTTC; CDR3: CASSPPGGGSYNEQFF; J: TRBJ2-1; D: -; size: -; V: TRBV18
DNA: TGTGCCAGCAGGTCGGACAGGGGGACTCTCACTGAAGCTTTCTTT; CDR3: CASRSDRGTLTEAFF; J: TRBJ1-1; D: TRBD1; size: -; V: TRBV28
DNA: TGCGCCAGCAGTGCCACCGGGACAGGGGCCTACGAGCAGTACTTC; CDR3: CASSATGTGAYEQYF; J: TRBJ2-7; D: TRBD1; size: -; V: TRBV10-1
DNA: TGCGCCAGCAGCAGGGACGGAAGCTACAATGAGCAGTTCTTC; CDR3: CASSRDGSYNEQFF; J: TRBJ2-1; D: -; size: -; V: TRBV5-1
DNA: TGTGCCAGCAGCCCCGGGACAACGAACACCGGGGAGCTGTTTTTT; CDR3: CASSPGTTNTGELFF; J: TRBJ2-2; D: -; size: -; V: TRBV5-4
DNA: TGCGCCAGCAGTGGTGAGACAGTGGACGAGCAGTACTTC; CDR3: CASSGETVDEQYF; J: TRBJ2-7; D: -; size: -; V: TRBV5-1
DNA: TGTGCCAGCAATCCCCCCCCGCCGAGCTACGAGCAGTACTTC; CDR3: CASNPPPPSYEQYF; J: TRBJ2-7; D: -; size: -; V: TRBV7-9
DNA: TGTGCCAGCAGCCAAGTATCGGGGGCCTTAAGGCAGTTCTTC; CDR3: CASSQVSGALRQFF; J: TRBJ2-1; D: -; size: -; V: TRBV14
DNA: TGTGCCAGCAGCCAAGATGCGGGCAGGGGAGGACAGCCCCAGCATTTT; CDR3: CASSQDAGRGGQPQHF; J: TRBJ1-5; D: -; size: -; V: TRBV3-1/TRBV3-2
DNA: TGTGCCAGCAGCCAAGCGGGGCGGGGGGCCTACAATGAGCAGTTCTTC; CDR3: CASSQAGRGAYNEQFF; J: TRBJ2-1; D: TRBD2; size: -; V: TRBV3-1/TRBV3-2
DNA: TGTGCCAGCACCGAGGTCGGGGTAAGCTCAGATACGCAGTATTTT; CDR3: CASTEVGVSSDTQYF; J: TRBJ2-3; D: -; size: -; V: TRBV7-9
DNA: TGCGCCAGCAGAACCGACACGAATCAGCCCCAGCATTTT; CDR3: CASRTDTNQPQHF; J: TRBJ1-5; D: -; size: -; V: TRBV5-1
DNA: TGTGCCAGCAGCCCCGGGACAGGGCTGATTGAAGCTTTCTTT; CDR3: CASSPGTGLIEAFF; J: TRBJ1-1; D: TRBD1; size: -; V: TRBV3-1/TRBV3-2
DNA: TGTGCCAGTAGTCCGACAGCGGGGGGATTTGAGCAGTTCTTC; CDR3: CASSPTAGGFEQFF; J: TRBJ2-1; D: TRBD2; size: -; V: TRBV19
DNA: TGTGCCAGCAGCTTTACCCTCCAGCGGGGATCCTACGAGCAGTACTTC; CDR3: CASSFTLQRGSYEQYF; J: TRBJ2-7; D: TRBD2; size: -; V: TRBV5-8
DNA: TGTGCCACCAGCAGAGATGACCTTATCGGAAACACCATATATTTT; CDR3: CATSRDDLIGNTIYF; J: TRBJ1-3; D: -; size: -; V: TRBV15
DNA: TGCGCCAGCAGCCCGACGACTGGAAAAGCTTTCTTT; CDR3: CASSPTTGKAFF; J: TRBJ1-1; D: -; size: -; V: TRBV10-2
DNA: TGTGCCAGCAGCGTTGGGTGGGTTTGGGCTGGCGGCTACACCTTC; CDR3: CASSVGWVWAGGYTF; J: TRBJ1-2; D: -; size: -; V: TRBV9
DNA: TGTGCCAGCAGCCTGGCAGGGGGCTCTGGAAACACCATATATTTT; CDR3: CASSLAGGSGNTIYF; J: TRBJ1-3; D: TRBD1; size: -; V: TRBV6-6
DNA: TGTGCCAGCAGTTTATCATTCAACACTGAGGTCGGCTACACCTTC; CDR3: CASSLSFNTEVGYTF; J: TRBJ1-2; D: -; size: -; V: TRBV27
DNA: TGTGCCAGCAGCTCCCCCGGGCAGGCCTATGGCTACACCTTC; CDR3: CASSSPGQAYGYTF; J: TRBJ1-2; D: -; size: -; V: TRBV7-9
DNA: TGTGCCAGCAGGGAGCCGGGACAGGGGATCTACGAGCAGTACTTC; CDR3: CASREPGQGIYEQYF; J: TRBJ2-7; D: TRBD1; size: -; V: TRBV6-1
DNA: TGTGCCAGCAGCGGGGGGGGCTCCTCCAAAGAGCAGTACTTC; CDR3: CASSGGGSSKEQYF; J: TRBJ2-7; D: -; size: -; V: TRBV9
DNA: TGTGCCAGCAATGGCATGGCGGGCAATCAGCCCCAGCATTTT; CDR3: CASNGMAGNQPQHF; J: TRBJ1-5; D: -; size: -; V: TRBV2
DNA: TGTGCCAGCAGCGCGGGCGGGGGGCAGATTGGGACCCAGTACTTC; CDR3: CASSAGGGQIGTQYF; J: TRBJ2-5; D: TRBD2; size: -; V: TRBV11-2
DNA: TGTGCCACCGGGCTAGGACAGGGGGTCTCCTACGAGCAGTACTTC; CDR3: CATGLGQGVSYEQYF; J: TRBJ2-7; D: TRBD1; size: -; V: TRBV6-5
DNA: TGCGCCAGCAGCCCCCAGGCAGGGGCGAATTCACCCCTCCACTTT; CDR3: CASSPQAGANSPLHF; J: TRBJ1-6; D: -; size: -; V: TRBV5-1
DNA: TGCGCCAGCAGCTTGGGACTACAGGGGGCGCTTGAGACCCAGTACTTC; CDR3: CASSLGLQGALETQYF; J: TRBJ2-5; D: TRBD1; size: -; V: TRBV5-1
DNA: TGTGCCAGCAGCCCTAGGGGGCTAAGGTCCTACGAGCAGTACTTC; CDR3: CASSPRGLRSYEQYF; J: TRBJ2-7; D: TRBD1; size: -; V: TRBV7-2
DNA: TGTGCCAGCAGCTTGTACGGCCAAGAGACCCAGTACTTC; CDR3: CASSLYGQETQYF; J: TRBJ2-5; D: -; size: once; V: TRBV5-4
DNA: TGCAGCGTTAGGGGGGTAGCCAAAAACATTCAGTACTTC; CDR3: CSVRGVAKNIQYF; J: TRBJ2-4; D: -; size: few; V: TRBV29-1
DNA: TGCAGCGTTGAAGATCTTCGGGGCGGGAGTTTTGTCGAGCAGTACTTC; CDR3: CSVEDLRGGSFVEQYF; J: TRBJ2-7; D: TRBD2; size: -; V: TRBV29-1
DNA: TGTGCCAGCTCACTCGATGGGACAGGGCGGAGGGATGGCTACACCTTC; CDR3: CASSLDGTGRRDGYTF; J: TRBJ1-2; D: TRBD1; size: -; V: TRBV18
DNA: TGCGCCAGCAGTTCCACCTCCTACAATGAGCAGTTCTTC; CDR3: CASSSTSYNEQFF; J: TRBJ2-1; D: -; size: -; V: TRBV5-1
DNA: TGTGCCAGCAGTTCACTAGCGGGATCCAATGAGCAGTTCTTC; CDR3: CASSSLAGSNEQFF; J: TRBJ2-1; D: TRBD2; size: -; V: TRBV4-2